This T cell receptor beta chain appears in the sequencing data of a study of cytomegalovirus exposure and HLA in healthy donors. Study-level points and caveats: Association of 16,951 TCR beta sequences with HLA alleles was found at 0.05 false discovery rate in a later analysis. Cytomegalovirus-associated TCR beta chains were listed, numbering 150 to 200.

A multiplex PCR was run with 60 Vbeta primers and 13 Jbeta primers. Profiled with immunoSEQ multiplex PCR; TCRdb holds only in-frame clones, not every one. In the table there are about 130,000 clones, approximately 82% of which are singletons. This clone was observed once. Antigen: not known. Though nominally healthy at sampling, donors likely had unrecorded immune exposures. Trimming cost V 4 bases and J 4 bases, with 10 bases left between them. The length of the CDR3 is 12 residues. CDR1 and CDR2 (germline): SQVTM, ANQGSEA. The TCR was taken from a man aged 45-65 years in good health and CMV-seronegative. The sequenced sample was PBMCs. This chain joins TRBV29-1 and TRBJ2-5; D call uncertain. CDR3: CSVASRRETQYF. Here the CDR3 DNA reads TGCAGCGTTGCTTCAAGGAGAGAGACCCAGTACTTC.